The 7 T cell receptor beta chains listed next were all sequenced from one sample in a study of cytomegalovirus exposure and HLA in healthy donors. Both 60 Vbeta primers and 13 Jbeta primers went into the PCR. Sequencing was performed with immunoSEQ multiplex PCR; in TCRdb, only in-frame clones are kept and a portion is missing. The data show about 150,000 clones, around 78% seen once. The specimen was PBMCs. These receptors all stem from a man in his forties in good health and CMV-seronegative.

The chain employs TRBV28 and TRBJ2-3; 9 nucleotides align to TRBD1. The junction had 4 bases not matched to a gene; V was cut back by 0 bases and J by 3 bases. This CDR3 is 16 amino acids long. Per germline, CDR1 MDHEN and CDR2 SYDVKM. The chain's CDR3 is CASSLWGQGWTDTQYF. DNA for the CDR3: TGTGCCAGCAGTTTATGGGGACAGGGATGGACAGATACGCAGTATTTT.

CDR3 in DNA: TGTGCCAGCAGCCTCGGGGGGGCGACAGATACGCAGTATTTT. It codes for CASSLGGATDTQYF. The chain has TRBV9 and TRBJ2-3, with 8 bases fitting TRBD2. The CDR3 has 14 residues. CDR1 and CDR2 from the germline V gene are SGDLS and YYNGEE. The V and J ends lost 4 bases and 3 bases, in that order; junction bases with no gene match: 4.

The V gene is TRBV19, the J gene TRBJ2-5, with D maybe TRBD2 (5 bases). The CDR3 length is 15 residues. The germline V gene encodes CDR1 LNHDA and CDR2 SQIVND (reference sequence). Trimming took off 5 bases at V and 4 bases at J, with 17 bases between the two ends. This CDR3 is CASSLSWIGVETQYF. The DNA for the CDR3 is TGTGCCAGTAGTCTTAGTTGGATCGGGGTAGAGACCCAGTACTTC.

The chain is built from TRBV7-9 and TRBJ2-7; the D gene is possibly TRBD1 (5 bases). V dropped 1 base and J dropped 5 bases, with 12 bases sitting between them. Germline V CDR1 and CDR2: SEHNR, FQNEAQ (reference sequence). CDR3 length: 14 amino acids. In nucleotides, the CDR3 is TGTGCCAGCAGCTTAGGGGGCGGTAAGAACGAGCAGTACTTC. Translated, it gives CASSLGGGKNEQYF.

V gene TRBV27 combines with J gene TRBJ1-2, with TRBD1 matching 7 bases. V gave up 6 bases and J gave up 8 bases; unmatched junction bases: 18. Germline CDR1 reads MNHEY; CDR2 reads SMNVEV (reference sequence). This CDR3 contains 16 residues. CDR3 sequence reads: CASSPNLRDSYLGYTF. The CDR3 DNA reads TGTGCCAGCAGCCCTAACCTTCGGGACAGCTATCTAGGCTACACCTTC.

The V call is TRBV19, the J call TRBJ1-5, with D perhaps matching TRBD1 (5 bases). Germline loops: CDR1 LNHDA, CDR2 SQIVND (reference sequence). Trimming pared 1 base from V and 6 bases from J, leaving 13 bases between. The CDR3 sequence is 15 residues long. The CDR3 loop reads CASSIGGDGGQPQHF. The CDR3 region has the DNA TGTGCCAGTAGTATAGGAGGGGACGGGGGTCAGCCCCAGCATTTT.

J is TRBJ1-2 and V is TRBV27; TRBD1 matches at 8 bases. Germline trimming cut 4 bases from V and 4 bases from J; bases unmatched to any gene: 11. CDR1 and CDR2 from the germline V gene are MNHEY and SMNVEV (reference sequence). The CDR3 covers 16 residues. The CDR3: CASSSPGGQFGYGYTF. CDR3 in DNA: TGTGCCAGCAGTTCCCCAGGGGGCCAATTCGGCTATGGCTACACCTTC.